The next 32 T cell receptor beta chains were all read from a single sample in a study of chemoradiotherapy in HPV16-positive cancers. Method: immunoSEQ multiplex PCR; TCRdb's copy keeps in-frame clones and lacks some. The profile shows 7,000 to 7,500 clones, around 90% of them singletons. Sequences were derived from tumor tissue, sampled from a patient who underwent chemoradiotherapy. These receptors all stem from a human donor with HPV-associated anogenital cancer.

CDR3 nucleotides: TGTGCCAGCAGATCCACCGGGACTGAAGAGACCCAGTACTTC. Translated, it gives CASRSTGTEETQYF. This chain links TRBV11-2 with TRBJ2-5; D possibly corresponds to TRBD2 (6 bases). The CDR3 contains 14 residues. Germline V CDR1 and CDR2: SGHAT, FQNNGV. Trimming stripped 6 bases from V and 3 bases from J, with 14 bases between.

J is TRBJ1-1 and V is TRBV11-3; D is perhaps TRBD1 (5 bases). CDR1 and CDR2 from the germline V gene are SGHNT and YENEEA. V was cut by 0 bases and J by 5 bases, with 28 bases left in between. The CDR3 is made up of 20 amino acids. The CDR3 reads CASSLDPFVRGAWVLTEAFF. CDR3 sequence (DNA): TGTGCCAGCAGCTTAGATCCTTTTGTTAGGGGCGCGTGGGTACTGACTGAAGCTTTCTTT.

This chain links TRBV5-4 with TRBJ2-3; 12 bases agree with TRBD2. V gave up 0 bases and J gave up 4 bases; unmatched junction bases: 15. The CDR3 has 20 residues. Germline V CDR1 and CDR2: SGHNT, YYREEE (reference sequence). CDR3 protein: CASSLEGLAGLPSSADTQYF. CDR3 in DNA: TGTGCCAGCAGCTTGGAAGGACTAGCGGGACTTCCCTCATCAGCAGATACGCAGTATTTT. The full variable domain, its missing parts supplied by reference TRBV5-4 and TRBJ2-3, is ETGVTQSPTHLIKTRGQQVTLRCSSQSGHNTVSWYQQALGQGPQFIFQYYREEENGRGNFPPRFSGLQFPNYSSELNVNALELDDSALYLCASSLEGLAGLPSSADTQYFGPGTRLTVL.

The chain carries TRBV25-1 and TRBJ1-3; D gene unclear. The CDR3 covers 14 residues. Per germline, CDR1 MGHDK and CDR2 SYGVNS. V lost 4 bases and J 0 bases, leaving 7 bases between the germline ends. Here the CDR3 reads CASSVSGSGNTIYF. CDR3 bases: TGTGCCAGCAGTGTCTCCGGCTCTGGAAACACCATATATTTT.

The chain recombines TRBV30 with TRBJ1-4; 7 bases match TRBD1. The CDR3 runs to 12 residues. Germline V gives CDR1 GTSNPN, CDR2 SVGIG (reference sequence). V lost 1 base, J lost 7 bases, and 0 bases stayed unmatched. As DNA, the CDR3 is TGTGCCTGGAGTGGGACAGGTGAAAAACTGTTTTTT. Translated: CAWSGTGEKLFF.

The chain uses TRBV5-1 and TRBJ2-6; D may be TRBD1 or TRBD2 (6 bases each). The CDR3 is 18 amino acids. The germline V and J ends were trimmed by 0 bases and 1 base, with 14 bases remaining between them. Germline loops: CDR1 SGHRS, CDR2 YFSETQ. The CDR3 DNA is TGCGCCAGCAGCTTGGAACCAATAGGGGGGTCTGGGGCCAACGTCCTGACTTTC. It yields the protein CASSLEPIGGSGANVLTF.

In this sample, this clone turned up once. The chain carries TRBV5-1 and TRBJ2-5, with D possibly being TRBD2 (6 bases). Germline loops: CDR1 SGHRS, CDR2 YFSETQ. The CDR3 extends over 16 amino acids. Trimming shortened V by 4 bases and J by 1 base, and 17 bases separated the two germline ends. The CDR3 DNA reads TGCGCCAGCAGCCTCGGGACTCCTAAGGGCCAAGAGACCCAGTACTTC. This sequence encodes CASSLGTPKGQETQYF.

The rearrangement uses TRBV19 and TRBJ2-7, with TRBD2 matching 10 bases. V lost 5 bases and J lost 5; bases outside the gene matches: 6. Per the germline V gene, CDR1 is LNHDA and CDR2 is SQIVND (reference sequence). There are 14 residues in the CDR3. CDR3 DNA sequence: TGTGCCAGTAGTCCTAGCGGGAGAGCCCACGAGCAGTACTTC. Its translation is CASSPSGRAHEQYF.

This clone was observed a single time. The CDR3 bases are TGTGCCACCAGCAGAGGGGGGCGGGGTGAGGAGACCCAGTACTTC. This sequence encodes CATSRGGRGEETQYF. The rearrangement uses TRBV15 and TRBJ2-5, with D possibly called TRBD1 or TRBD2 (6 bases each). The germline V and J ends were trimmed by 1 base and 5 bases, with 14 bases remaining between them. The germline gives CDR1 LNHNV, CDR2 YYDKDF (reference sequence). This CDR3 is 15 amino acids long.

This clone was seen once. V gene TRBV9 combines with J gene TRBJ1-6; D uncertain. Per the germline V gene, CDR1 is SGDLS and CDR2 is YYNGEE. CDR3 length: 15 residues. The V end lost 3 bases, the J end lost 8 bases, and 15 bases lay between the germline ends. Here the CDR3 reads CASSARVTDDSPLHF. The CDR3 DNA is TGTGCCAGCAGCGCACGGGTGACGGATGATTCACCCCTCCACTTT. The full variable domain, rest sourced from reference TRBV9 and TRBJ1-6, is DSGVTQTPKHLITATGQRVTLRCSPRSGDLSVYWYQQSLDQGLQFLIQYYNGEERAKGNILERFSAQQFPDLHSELNLSSLELGDSALYFCASSARVTDDSPLHFGNGTRLTVT.

The genes are TRBV5-1 and TRBJ1-5, with a possible D match to TRBD1 (6 bases). Between the trimmed V and J ends, which lost 0 bases and 0 bases, there was a span of 7 bases. Germline-derived CDR1 and CDR2 are SGHRS and YFSETQ. This CDR3 is built from 15 residues. CDR3: CASSLGQDSNQPQHF. In DNA, the CDR3 is TGCGCCAGCAGCTTGGGACAGGATAGCAATCAGCCCCAGCATTTT. Based on the CDR3 plus reference TRBV5-1 and TRBJ1-5, the full variable domain is KAGVTQTPRYLIKTRGQQVTLSCSPISGHRSVSWYQQTPGQGLQFLFEYFSETQRNKGNFPGRFSGRQFSNSRSEMNVSTLELGDSALYLCASSLGQDSNQPQHFGDGTRLSIL.

The table lists this clone with a few counts. The chain carries TRBV25-1 and TRBJ1-6, with D possibly matching TRBD1 (5 bases). CDR1 and CDR2 from the germline V gene are MGHDK and SYGVNS. Trimming left V 2 bases short and J 11 bases short, with 13 bases between. CDR3 size: 14 residues. The CDR3 here is CASSESGGLAPLHF. CDR3 bases: TGTGCCAGCAGTGAAAGTGGGGGTTTGGCACCCCTCCACTTT.

The chain couples TRBV5-6 to TRBJ1-1; D gene uncertain. Trimming took off 7 bases at V and 0 bases at J, with 10 bases between the two ends. There are 13 residues in the CDR3. CDR1 is SGHDT, CDR2 YYEEEE, per germline. CDR3 sequence reads: CASAPLLNTEAFF. CDR3 nucleotides: TGTGCCAGCGCTCCGCTTCTGAACACTGAAGCTTTCTTT.

The rearrangement joins TRBV30 to TRBJ2-5; possible D gene TRBD1, 6 bases. Gene TRBJ2-7 matches the end of the DNA better, so the J call may be wrong. The CDR3 totals 11 residues. Germline CDR1 GTSNPN, CDR2 SVGIG (reference sequence). For the CDR3, the DNA is TGTGCCTGGAGACAGGGCTACGAGCAGTACTTC. This encodes CAWRQGYEQYF.

A few counts support this clone. The chain is built from TRBV2 and TRBJ2-2; 10 positions agree with TRBD2. V trimming: 10 bases; J trimming: 7 bases; junction bases outside the gene matches: 9. This CDR3 region has 14 residues. In germline, CDR1 is SNHLY, CDR2 FYNNEI. Here the CDR3 reads CATQSGRAGGELFF. The CDR3, as DNA: TGTGCCACCCAAAGCGGGAGGGCGGGCGGGGAGCTGTTTTTT. Supplemented by reference TRBV2 and TRBJ2-2, the full variable domain reads EPEVTQTPSHQVTQMGQEVILRCVPISNHLYFYWYRQILGQKVEFLVSFYNNEISEKSEIFDDQFSVERPDGSNFTLKIRSTKLEDSAMYFCATQSGRAGGELFFGEGSRLTVL.

The CDR3 DNA reads TGTGCCAGCAGCTTGAGGCGGGAGGGCCCCGTTGATACGCAGTATTTT. Translated: CASSLRREGPVDTQYF. The rearrangement links TRBV5-6 to TRBJ2-3, with 9 bases identical to TRBD2. The germline CDR1 and CDR2 sequences are SGHDT and YYEEEE. Trimming removed 1 base from V and 6 bases from J; junction bases left unmatched: 9. The CDR3 runs to 16 residues.

CDR3 nucleotide sequence: TGTGCCAGCAGTGAAATAGGGGGGGACAGGGCTGCGAGTGGCTACACCTTC. Residues: CASSEIGGDRAASGYTF. This sequence joins TRBV6-1 and TRBJ1-2; 9 nucleotides align to TRBD1. The V gene's germline CDR1 is MNHNS and CDR2 SASEGT. The CDR3 sequence is 17 residues long. Trimming removed 2 bases from V and 7 bases from J; junction bases left unmatched: 14.

The gene calls are TRBV5-4 and TRBJ2-5, with 13 bases matching TRBD2. The CDR3 runs to 16 residues. Germline CDR1 is SGHNT and CDR2 is YYREEE (reference sequence). V was clipped by 4 bases and J by 4 bases; unmatched bases: 7. The CDR3 reads CASSPTSGRAGETQYF. Here the CDR3 DNA reads TGTGCCAGCAGCCCAACTAGCGGGAGGGCCGGAGAGACCCAGTACTTC.

The CDR3 here is CASSLQSRVGYNEQFF. CDR3 in DNA: TGTGCCAGCAGCTTACAGTCCAGGGTTGGGTACAATGAGCAGTTCTTC. The chain uses TRBV7-2 and TRBJ2-1, with a tentative D call TRBD1 (5 bases). The V end lost 2 bases, the J end lost 4 bases, and 15 bases lay between the germline ends. This CDR3 has 16 residues. The germline gives CDR1 SGHTA, CDR2 FQGNSA.

This clone was counted only a few times. This chain connects TRBV2 to TRBJ2-7; 8 bases are shared with TRBD2. CDR1 and CDR2 from the germline V gene are SNHLY and FYNNEI. J gave up 6 bases and V 8 bases, and 6 bases lay outside the gene matches. CDR3 size: 12 residues. CDR3 amino acids: CASGREGGEQYF. The CDR3 nucleotides are TGTGCCAGCGGCCGGGAGGGAGGCGAGCAGTACTTC.

This clone was seen only once. The J gene is TRBJ2-5, the V gene TRBV11-1; D is perhaps TRBD2 (5 bases). The V gene lost 0 bases and the J gene lost 4 bases, with 12 bases spanning the gap. The CDR3 is 15 residues long. Germline V gene data show CDR1 as SGHAT and CDR2 as FQDESV (reference sequence). The CDR3 nucleotides read TGTGCCAGCAGCTTAGCGGACCCCGGAGGAGAGACCCAGTACTTC. This translates into CASSLADPGGETQYF. Full variable domain (rest looked up from reference TRBV11-1 and TRBJ2-5): EAEVAQSPRYKITEKSQAVAFWCDPISGHATLYWYRQILGQGPELLVQFQDESVVDDSQLPKDRFSAERLKGVDSTLKIQPAELGDSAMYLCASSLADPGGETQYFGPGTRLLVL.

The rearrangement uses TRBV4-1 and TRBJ2-7; 12 bases are a match to TRBD2. J lost 3 bases, V lost 4 bases, and 7 bases had no gene match. Germline V gene data show CDR1 as MGHRA and CDR2 as YSYEKL. The CDR3 extends over 16 amino acids. For the CDR3, the DNA is TGCGCCAGCAGCCCCCGACTAGCGGGAGAGAACTACGAGCAGTACTTC. Translated: CASSPRLAGENYEQYF.

This clone was recorded a few times. The rearrangement links TRBV29-1 to TRBJ2-7; possibly TRBD1 for D (5 bases). Germline V lookup: CDR1 SQVTM, CDR2 ANQGSEA. This CDR3 has 13 residues. Trimming took off 4 bases at V and 3 bases at J, with 13 bases between the two ends. The CDR3 loop is CSVGAQDNYEQYF. The CDR3 DNA is TGCAGCGTTGGGGCACAGGACAACTACGAGCAGTACTTC.

V is TRBV6-1 and J is TRBJ1-1, with D possibly matching TRBD1 (5 bases). Germline V CDR1 and CDR2: MNHNS, SASEGT. V gave up 6 bases and J gave up 0 bases, with 8 bases separating them. The CDR3 is made up of 13 amino acids. CDR3: CASRGDVNTEAFF. Here the CDR3 DNA reads TGTGCCAGCAGGGGGGATGTGAACACTGAAGCTTTCTTT.

The chain recombines TRBV7-2 with TRBJ1-2; the D is unclear. Per germline, CDR1 SGHTA and CDR2 FQGNSA. The CDR3 covers 14 residues. Here the CDR3 DNA reads TGTTGCGACGAAGCAAGAGGAACTCCCTATGGCTACACCTTC. This sequence encodes CCDEARGTPYGYTF.

J is TRBJ2-1 and V is TRBV7-3; D remains unclear. Trimming shortened V by 4 bases and J by 6 bases, and 13 bases separated the two germline ends. The germline CDR1 and CDR2 sequences are SGHTA and FQGTGA. The CDR3 extends over 14 amino acids. The CDR3 DNA is TGTGCCAGCAGCTCGCTGGCCGGTGGCAATGAGCAGTTCTTC. Amino acid sequence: CASSSLAGGNEQFF.

The chain joins TRBV5-1 to TRBJ1-1; 7 positions agree with TRBD1. This CDR3 region has 16 residues. V lost 4 bases and J lost 0; bases outside the gene matches: 9. Germline V CDR1 and CDR2: SGHRS, YFSETQ. CDR3 sequence: CASSRGQRRVNTEAFF. The DNA for the CDR3 is TGCGCCAGCAGCCGGGGACAGCGAAGGGTGAACACTGAAGCTTTCTTT.

This clone was observed a single time. This chain links TRBV6-1 with TRBJ2-7; D may be TRBD1 or TRBD2 (5 bases each). The V end was cut by 6 bases, the J end by 1 base, with 13 bases between. This CDR3 has 14 amino acids. Germline V CDR1 and CDR2: MNHNS, SASEGT. CDR3 region: CASRAGTESYEQYF. CDR3 DNA: TGTGCCAGCAGGGCCGGGACGGAATCCTACGAGCAGTACTTC.

The chain combines TRBV28 with TRBJ2-7; D remains ambiguous. V dropped 1 base and J dropped 0 bases, with 13 bases sitting between them. The CDR3 consists of 16 residues. Germline V lookup: CDR1 MDHEN, CDR2 SYDVKM. The chain's CDR3 is CASSLYGSGTSYEQYF. In DNA, the CDR3 is TGTGCCAGCAGTTTATATGGCTCGGGCACCTCCTACGAGCAGTACTTC. The full variable domain, its missing parts supplied by reference TRBV28 and TRBJ2-7, is DVKVTQSSRYLVKRTGEKVFLECVQDMDHENMFWYRQDPGLGLRLIYFSYDVKMKEKGDIPEGYSVSREKKERFSLILESASTNQTSMYLCASSLYGSGTSYEQYFGPGTRLTVT.

The chain has TRBV5-4 and TRBJ1-2, with 9 bases lining up with TRBD1. The CDR3 contains 14 residues. CDR1 and CDR2 from the germline V gene are SGHNT and YYREEE (reference sequence). V shed 6 bases and J 8 bases; nucleotides not matched to a gene: 11. The CDR3 loop reads CASTKTGQGNGYTF. DNA for the CDR3: TGTGCCAGCACCAAAACGGGACAGGGTAACGGCTACACCTTC.

The V and J genes are TRBV5-1 and TRBJ1-2, with 9 bases matching TRBD1. Germline trimming cut 4 bases from V and 6 bases from J; bases unmatched to any gene: 10. The CDR3 runs to 15 residues. Germline values: CDR1 SGHRS, CDR2 YFSETQ. This chain's CDR3 is CASSPLSTGGDGYTF. The CDR3 DNA sequence: TGCGCCAGCAGCCCCCTATCGACAGGGGGGGATGGCTACACCTTC.

The chain uses TRBV7-9 and TRBJ2-1; D gene uncertain. CDR3 length: 14 residues. Germline V gene data show CDR1 as SEHNR and CDR2 as FQNEAQ (reference sequence). The V gene lost 5 bases and the J gene lost 6 bases, with 14 bases spanning the gap. For the CDR3, the DNA is TGTGCCAGCAGCCCCCCTCCCTCGGGCAATGAGCAGTTCTTC. It is translated as CASSPPPSGNEQFF.